This T cell receptor (beta chain) appears in the sequencing data of a study of CD8+ T cells in alopecia areata. Points from the study as a whole: Clarity of TCR sharing across patients fell short of that in mice, possibly HLA-related. Scalp repertoires also include resident alphabeta T cells from normal skin.

A word on this clone: What it recognizes is unknown.

Once RNA had been extracted, it was reverse transcribed into cDNA to act as the sequencing template. Here immunoSEQ multiplex PCR was the method, and the copy in TCRdb shows in-frame clones only, minus some. The data hold about 140,000 clones, with roughly 60% observed a single time. Germline loops: CDR1 MNHNY, CDR2 SVGAGI (reference sequence). V was clipped by 0 bases and J by 0 bases, with 12 bases between them. The CDR3 extends over 16 amino acids. Separation by sorting yielded CD4+ and CD8+ T cells from PBMCs. Material: CD4+ T cells sorted from blood. The chain recombines TRBV6-6 with TRBJ2-7; D remains ambiguous. The TCR comes from a human donor in good health. In DNA, the CDR3 is TGTGCCAGCAGTTACTCGATAACGGCAGCCTCCTACGAGCAGTACTTC. Residues: CASSYSITAASYEQYF.